A single sample is the source of the 28 T cell receptor beta chains below, sequenced in a study of Tregs in tolerant kidney transplant recipients. Here immunoSEQ multiplex PCR was the method, and the copy in TCRdb shows in-frame clones only, minus some. The sample data list about 30,000 clones. Sequences were derived from CD8+ T cells from blood, sampled before the transplant. The receptors come from a human donor who received a combined kidney and bone marrow transplant.

For this clone: The read finishes 3 residues shy of the CDR3 end, and the germline J gene is used to complete it. The genes are TRBV6-2 or TRBV6-3 and TRBJ1-1; D is perhaps TRBD1 (6 bases). Looked up from germline, CDR1 is MNHEY and CDR2 is SVGEGT. Trimming removed 6 bases from V and 4 bases from J, with 18 bases in between. CDR3 length: 15 residues. The part of the CDR3 DNA that was read is TGTGCCAGCAGAGATACCAACAGGGAAGGCACTGAA. It yields the protein CASRDTNREGTE. The CDR3 in full is CASRDTNREGTEAFF.

According to its frequency, this clone is medium-sized. The read ends 3 residues before the CDR3 terminus; that terminus is restored from the germline J gene. The rearrangement uses TRBV6-1 and TRBJ1-1; a weak D match, TRBD1 (5 bases). Germline V gives CDR1 MNHNS, CDR2 SASEGT. This CDR3 is 17 amino acids long. Trimming removed 2 bases at V and 2 bases at J, with 18 bases between. The CDR3 sequence is CASSESPGGGANTEAFF. The part of the CDR3 DNA that was read is TGTGCCAGCAGTGAATCTCCGGGAGGAGGGGCTAACACTGAA.

CDR3 DNA, as far as it was read: TGTGCCAGCAGCCCGACAGGGGAGATCACTGAA. The encoded protein is CASSPTGEITE. The full-length CDR3 reads as CASSPTGEITEAFF. V gene TRBV6-2 or TRBV6-3 combines with J gene TRBJ1-1, with 8 bases that match TRBD1. The read falls 3 residues short of the CDR3 end, and the missing part is taken from the germline J gene. The length of the CDR3 is 14 residues. The germline V gene encodes CDR1 MNHEY and CDR2 SVGEGT. Germline trimming cut 6 bases from V and 4 bases from J; bases unmatched to any gene: 7.

In regard to this clone: The read stops 3 residues short of the end of the CDR3; the missing end is completed from the germline J gene. The rearrangement uses TRBV20-1 and TRBJ2-5; D gene ambiguous. CDR1 is DFQATT and CDR2 is SNEGSKA in the germline V gene (reference sequence). V was clipped by 1 base and J by 4 bases, with 25 bases between them. This CDR3 region has 18 residues. The CDR3 DNA, read in part, is TGCAGTGCTAGAGTACCCGGAGCCCCAGGCCTTCTGGGAGAGACC. The encoded protein is CSARVPGAPGLLGET. The whole CDR3 sequence reads CSARVPGAPGLLGETQYF.

Notes on this clone: The read falls 3 residues short of the CDR3 end, and the missing part is taken from the germline J gene. The V gene is TRBV6-4, the J gene TRBJ2-1, with 7 bases lining up with TRBD1. This CDR3 is 18 amino acids long. The J segment lost 0 bases and the V segment lost 2 bases, leaving 10 bases of the junction unmatched. The germline CDR1 and CDR2 sequences are MRHNA and SNTAGT. The DNA read from the CDR3 is TGTGCCAGCAGTGACAGGGGGCTTGGTAGACCCTCCTACAATGAG. Amino acid sequence: CASSDRGLGRPSYNE. The whole CDR3 sequence reads CASSDRGLGRPSYNEQFF.

Of note for this clone: The read stops 3 residues short of the end of the CDR3; the missing end is completed from the germline J gene. The chain has TRBV20-1 and TRBJ2-7, with a weak D call TRBD1 (5 bases). The CDR3 sequence is 13 residues long. V was shortened by 1 base and J by 5 bases, with 12 bases between the two germline ends. Germline V gives CDR1 DFQATT, CDR2 SNEGSKA (reference sequence). CDR3 bases read: TGCAGTGCTAGAGCCGAGACAGACAACGAG. Translation: CSARAETDNE. The whole CDR3 reads CSARAETDNEQYF.

With regard to this clone: From the germline J gene comes the end of the CDR3, since the read stops 3 residues before it. This chain uses TRBV7-9 with TRBJ1-1; D is perhaps TRBD1 (5 bases). The CDR3 sequence is 15 residues long. Germline V gene data show CDR1 as SEHNR and CDR2 as FQNEAQ (reference sequence). This CDR3 reads CASSLVATRAYEAFF. CDR3 bases read: TGTGCCAGCAGCTTAGTAGCCACCAGGGCCTACGAG.

About this clone itself: With the read ending 3 residues before the CDR3 end, the germline J gene is used to fill in that end. The chain carries TRBV7-3 and TRBJ2-3; no clear D. Deletions cut 1 base from V and 4 bases from J, with 6 bases between. Germline lookup yields CDR1 SGHTA and CDR2 FQGTGA. The length of the CDR3 is 13 residues. The part of the CDR3 DNA that was read is TGTGCCAGCAGCTTAATCCGGGCAGATACG. Translating it yields CASSLIRADT. From start to end, the CDR3 is CASSLIRADTQYF.

To note about this clone: The read is 3 residues too short to cover the CDR3 end, so that end is filled in from the germline J gene. J is TRBJ2-3 and V is TRBV20-1; TRBD2 matches 8 bases. Germline loops: CDR1 DFQATT, CDR2 SNEGSKA (reference sequence). Losses at the gene ends were 3 bases for V and 2 bases for J; bases not matched to a gene: 19. This CDR3 comprises 19 residues. The CDR3 spells CSARRLGLALNPLTDTQYF. The DNA read from the CDR3 is TGCAGTGCTAGGAGGCTCGGACTAGCTCTCAACCCTCTCACAGATACG.

Concerning this clone: The read ends 3 residues shy of where the CDR3 ends; the end is completed using the germline J gene. J is TRBJ2-5 and V is TRBV7-9; no firm D call. The CDR3 has 15 amino acids. Germline V gene lookup returns CDR1 SEHNR and CDR2 FQNEAQ (reference sequence). Trimming took 1 base from V and 4 from J, leaving 13 bases between them. The CDR3 protein is CASSLGTVVSETQYF. The covered CDR3 bases are TGTGCCAGCAGCTTAGGCACGGTGGTTTCAGAGACC.

Worth noting for this clone: The read terminates 3 residues ahead of where the CDR3 ends, so the germline J gene completes it. The chain is built from TRBV7-7 and TRBJ2-5; TRBD2 agrees at 7 bases. The CDR3 has 15 residues. The V segment lost 1 base and the J segment 3 bases; nucleotides outside the gene matches: 5. CDR1 and CDR2 from the germline V gene are SSHAT and FNYEAQ (reference sequence). CDR3 sequence reads: CASSLGWGGEETQYF. The CDR3 bases that were read are TGTGCCAGCAGCTTAGGGTGGGGAGGGGAAGAGACC.

About this clone itself: Read coverage stops 3 residues before the CDR3 terminus; the germline J gene supplies the remainder. V usage is TRBV5-1 and J usage is TRBJ2-7; 7 bases match TRBD1. Germline V gene data show CDR1 as SGHRS and CDR2 as YFSETQ. The CDR3 runs to 15 residues. The junction had 4 bases not matched to a gene; V was cut back by 1 base and J by 0 bases. This CDR3 reads CASSLQTGSSYEQYF. CDR3 DNA, as far as it was read: TGCGCCAGCAGCTTGCAGACAGGGAGCTCCTACGAG.

Turning to this clone: The read ends 3 residues before the CDR3 terminus; that terminus is restored from the germline J gene. The chain combines TRBV7-9 with TRBJ2-2, with 7 bases lining up with TRBD1. Germline CDR1 is SEHNR and CDR2 is FQNEAQ (reference sequence). Trimming removed 6 bases from V and 6 bases from J; junction bases left unmatched: 10. CDR3 length: 15 residues. The part of the CDR3 DNA that was read is TGTGCCAGCAGTGACAGGGAAGCCGGTCCCGGGGAG. Translated: CASSDREAGPGE. The full CDR3 reads CASSDREAGPGELFF.

With regard to this clone: The missing CDR3 end, 3 residues past where the read stops, is filled in from the germline J gene. The chain is built from TRBV19 and TRBJ1-3, with a possible D match to TRBD1 (5 bases). Germline values: CDR1 LNHDA, CDR2 SQIVND (reference sequence). The CDR3 has 12 amino acids. V was cut by 9 bases and J by 0 bases, with 6 bases left in between. CDR3 loop: CASQGSGNTIYF. The sequenced CDR3 bases are TGTGCCAGCCAGGGCTCTGGAAACACC.

About this clone itself: The CDR3 extends 3 residues past the end of the read, so its final part is completed from the germline J gene. This chain connects TRBV5-1 to TRBJ2-7, with D perhaps given as TRBD1 or TRBD2 (5 bases each). This CDR3 is 14 amino acids long. The germline V and J ends were trimmed by 2 bases and 0 bases, with 9 bases remaining between them. Per the germline V gene, CDR1 is SGHRS and CDR2 is YFSETQ. The CDR3 loop is CASSFEGSSYEQYF. CDR3 DNA, as far as it was read: TGCGCCAGCAGCTTCGAGGGGTCCTCCTACGAG.

In regard to this clone: The read stops 3 residues short of the end of the CDR3; the missing end is completed from the germline J gene. V is TRBV6-2 or TRBV6-3 and J is TRBJ2-1, with D unresolved. V lost 7 bases to trimming and J lost 8 bases, with 6 bases between them. The germline V gene encodes CDR1 MNHEY and CDR2 SVGEGT. CDR3 length: 10 amino acids. CDR3 in amino acids: CASNRDEQFF. The sequenced CDR3 bases are TGTGCCAGCAATAGGGATGAG.

In the case of this clone: The read finishes 3 residues shy of the CDR3 end, and the germline J gene is used to complete it. The V gene is TRBV29-1, the J gene TRBJ2-1; D is ambiguous. Germline CDR1 SQVTM, CDR2 ANQGSEA. The CDR3 is 12 residues long. V shed 7 bases and J shed 4 bases, with 11 bases lying between them. The sequenced CDR3 bases are TGCAGCGGAACGGGTTTTTACAATGAG. Encoded protein: CSGTGFYNE. The whole CDR3 sequence is CSGTGFYNEQFF.

A note on this clone: The CDR3 is cut off 3 residues early in the read; its end comes from the germline J gene. V and J are TRBV7-3 and TRBJ2-1; 7 positions match TRBD2. Germline loops: CDR1 SGHTA, CDR2 FQGTGA. This CDR3 comprises 15 residues. The trim removed 5 bases at V and 7 bases at J, leaving 11 bases unmatched. CDR3 DNA (partial): TGTGCCAGCAGCAATCCATCTAGCGGTAGAAATGAG. This encodes CASSNPSSGRNE. The CDR3 reads in full as CASSNPSSGRNEQFF.

Regarding this clone: The CDR3 end lies 3 residues beyond the end of the read and is filled in from the germline J gene. The chain carries TRBV12-5 and TRBJ2-7; tentative D call: TRBD1 (5 bases). Germline V gene data show CDR1 as LGHNT and CDR2 as FRNRAP. Trimming pared 5 bases from V and 4 bases from J, leaving 12 bases between. CDR3 length: 13 residues. This CDR3 reads CASGMDTSYEQYF. The sequenced part of the CDR3 DNA is TGTGCTAGTGGTATGGACACCTCTTACGAG.

About this clone: The read halts 3 residues ahead of the CDR3 end, with the missing end drawn from the germline J gene. The J gene is TRBJ1-1, the V gene TRBV6-2 or TRBV6-3, with 9 bases fitting TRBD1. This CDR3 has 13 amino acids. J gave up 4 bases and V 7 bases, and 4 bases lay outside the gene matches. In germline, CDR1 is MNHEY, CDR2 SVGEGT. The CDR3 bases that were read are TGTGCCAGCAACGGACAGGGGTCCACTGAA. This sequence encodes CASNGQGSTE. Given in full, the CDR3 is CASNGQGSTEAFF.

Turning to this clone: The CDR3 extends 3 residues past the end of the read, so its final part is completed from the germline J gene. The chain joins TRBV7-8 to TRBJ2-2; TRBD1 is a possible D gene (6 bases). The germline V gene encodes CDR1 SGHVS and CDR2 FQNEAQ. This CDR3 has 17 amino acids. The V end lost 5 bases, the J end lost 6 bases, and 22 bases lay between the germline ends. CDR3 loop: CASSPSSRGKLAGELFF. Partial CDR3 DNA: TGTGCCAGCAGCCCGAGTTCGAGGGGGAAGTTGGCCGGGGAG.

On this clone itself: The read gets to within 3 residues of the CDR3 end, and the germline J gene fills in the rest. The chain joins TRBV7-6 to TRBJ1-1, with 8 bases fitting TRBD1. There are 15 residues in the CDR3. Germline V gene data show CDR1 as SGHVS and CDR2 as FNYEAQ. Losses at the gene ends were 1 base for V and 2 bases for J; bases not matched to a gene: 3. CDR3 DNA, as far as it was read: TGTGCCAGCAGCTTAGAGGCAGGGGGCAACACTGAA. Its translation is CASSLEAGGNTE. The entire CDR3 reads CASSLEAGGNTEAFF.

With regard to this clone: Coverage ceases 3 residues before the CDR3 finishes, and the germline J gene fills in the end. The rearrangement joins TRBV20-1 to TRBJ2-1; D call uncertain. From germline, CDR1 is DFQATT and CDR2 SNEGSKA (reference sequence). The V gene lost 6 bases and the J gene lost 0 bases, with 15 bases spanning the gap. CDR3 length equals 15 residues. CDR3 DNA (partial): TGCAGTGCCCCAACGGTCCTGAGCTCCTACAATGAG. Its translation: CSAPTVLSSYNE. The whole CDR3 sequence is CSAPTVLSSYNEQFF.

Turning to this clone: With the read ending 3 residues before the CDR3 end, the germline J gene is used to fill in that end. The gene calls are TRBV5-6 and TRBJ2-7; 13 bases are a match to TRBD2. The germline CDR1 and CDR2 sequences are SGHDT and YYEEEE. This CDR3 comprises 15 residues. J was trimmed by 6 bases and V by 3 bases; bases with no gene match: 6. CDR3 DNA (partial): TGTGCCAGCAGCTGGGGGACTAGCGGGACCCCCGAG. Translation: CASSWGTSGTPE. The CDR3 in its entirety is CASSWGTSGTPEQYF.

The DNA read from the CDR3 is TGTGCCAGCAGCTTCTTTTTTACAGATACG. Its translation is CASSFFFTDT. The whole CDR3 protein reads CASSFFFTDTQYF. The rearrangement joins TRBV7-9 to TRBJ2-3, with D unclear. The sequence runs out 3 residues before the end of the CDR3; the remainder is reconstructed from the germline J gene. From germline, CDR1 is SEHNR and CDR2 FQNEAQ (reference sequence). Trimming cost V 3 bases and J 3 bases, with 7 bases left between them. There are 13 residues in the CDR3.

With regard to this clone: The CDR3 extends 3 residues past the end of the read, so its final part is completed from the germline J gene. The chain has TRBV11-2 and TRBJ1-4; no reliable D call. V was shortened by 8 bases and J by 10 bases, with 17 bases between the two germline ends. Germline V gene sequence: CDR1 SGHAT, CDR2 FQNNGV. The CDR3 contains 13 residues. The CDR3 reads CASSPGTTGKLFF. The sequenced CDR3 bases are TGTGCCAGCTCCCCGGGTACGACTGGAAAA.

A note on this clone: The CDR3 goes on 3 residues after the read ends, and that part is filled in from the germline J gene. The J gene is TRBJ1-1, the V gene TRBV19; 7 bases map to TRBD1. The J segment lost 3 bases and the V segment lost 2 bases, leaving 3 bases of the junction unmatched. There are 14 residues in the CDR3. The V gene's germline CDR1 is LNHDA and CDR2 SQIVND (reference sequence). Partial CDR3 DNA: TGTGCCAGTAGTATAAGGGACAGAGACACTGAA. Its translation is CASSIRDRDTE. The full CDR3 protein is CASSIRDRDTEAFF.

Points on this clone: From the germline J gene comes the end of the CDR3, since the read stops 3 residues before it. The chain recombines TRBV6-2 or TRBV6-3 with TRBJ2-3, with 14 bases that match TRBD2. Germline V gives CDR1 MNHEY, CDR2 SVGEGT. The CDR3 loop spans 15 amino acids. V dropped 6 bases and J dropped 3; count of bases not matched to a gene: 2. The CDR3 protein is CASSRTSGRTDTQYF. The sequenced part of the CDR3 DNA is TGTGCCAGCAGCCGGACTAGCGGGAGGACAGATACG.